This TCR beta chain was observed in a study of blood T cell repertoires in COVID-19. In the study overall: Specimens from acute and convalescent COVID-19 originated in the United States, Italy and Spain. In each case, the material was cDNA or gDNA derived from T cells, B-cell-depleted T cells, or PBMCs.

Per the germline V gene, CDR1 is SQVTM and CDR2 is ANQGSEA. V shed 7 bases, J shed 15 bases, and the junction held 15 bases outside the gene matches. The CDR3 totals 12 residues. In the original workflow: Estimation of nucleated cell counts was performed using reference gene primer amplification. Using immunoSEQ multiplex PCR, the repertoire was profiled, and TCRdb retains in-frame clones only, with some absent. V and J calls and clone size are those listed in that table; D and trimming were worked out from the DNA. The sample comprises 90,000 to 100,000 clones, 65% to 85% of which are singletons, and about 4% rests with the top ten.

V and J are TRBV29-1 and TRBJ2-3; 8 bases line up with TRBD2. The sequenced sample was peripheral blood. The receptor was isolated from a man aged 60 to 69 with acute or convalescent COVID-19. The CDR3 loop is CSAVTPAGVPYF. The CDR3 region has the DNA TGCAGCGCCGTTACCCCAGCGGGAGTACCCTATTTT.